Below are 5 T cell receptor beta chains sequenced from a single sample in a study of OX40 agonist ivuxolimab in advanced cancers. Generated by immunoSEQ multiplex PCR, the TCRdb table keeps only in-frame clones and is missing some. The sample gives roughly 80,000 clones, about 85% of which show up once; roughly 0.62% is in the top ten. The sequencing here drew on CD4+ or CD8+ T cells sorted from blood, taken in a trial of the OX40 agonist ivuxolimab. These receptors all come from an adult with an advanced solid tumor such as melanoma, head and neck, liver or kidney cancer.

This chain joins TRBV6-6 and TRBJ1-2; D gene uncertain. The CDR3 covers 14 residues. Germline-derived CDR1 and CDR2 are MNHNY and SVGAGI (reference sequence). Trimming shortened V by 5 bases and J by 6 bases, and 16 bases separated the two germline ends. Here the CDR3 reads CASSDPLSVDGYTF. The CDR3 nucleotides read TGTGCCAGCAGTGACCCGTTATCGGTAGATGGCTACACCTTC.

This chain joins TRBV21-1 and TRBJ1-5. TRBV21-1 is noted as a pseudogene. The CDR3 loop spans 19 amino acids. The CDR3 here is CAPFTKFVGNGVGNQPQHF. CDR3 coding DNA: TGTGCCCCCTTCACAAAGTTTGTCGGCAACGGAGTAGGCAATCAGCCCCAGCATTTT.

This chain joins TRBV6-5 and TRBJ1-4; TRBD1 matches 8 bases. Germline V gene lookup returns CDR1 MNHEY and CDR2 SVGAGI. The CDR3 extends over 14 amino acids. V lost 6 bases, J lost 5 bases, and 5 bases stayed unmatched. The DNA of the CDR3 is TGTGCCAGCAGCCCCCAGGGGGCGAATGAAAAACTGTTTTTT. This translates into CASSPQGANEKLFF.

The CDR3 here is CASSHHSEDVAFF. The CDR3 nucleotides are TGCGCCAGCAGCCACCATTCTGAGGACGTAGCTTTCTTT. The chain uses TRBV4-1 and TRBJ1-1; D remains ambiguous. Germline-derived CDR1 and CDR2 are MGHRA and YSYEKL. The CDR3 length is 13 residues. V dropped 3 bases and J dropped 10 bases, with 15 bases sitting between them.

CDR3 residues: CASGGAGHGYNEQFF. CDR3 nucleotides: TGTGCCAGCGGGGGAGCAGGGCACGGCTACAATGAGCAGTTCTTC. The rearrangement links TRBV2 to TRBJ2-1, with D possibly being TRBD1 or TRBD2 (5 bases each). Trimming stripped 8 bases from V and 3 bases from J, with 17 bases between. Germline CDR1 and CDR2: SNHLY and FYNNEI. This CDR3 is built from 15 residues.